Described below is a single T cell receptor (beta chain) sequence and its context. Antigen unknown. Germline CDR1 is SGHRS and CDR2 is YFSETQ. The V end lost 0 bases, the J end lost 4 bases, and 16 bases lay between the germline ends. This CDR3 region has 16 residues. In the PCR, 60 Vbeta and 13 Jbeta primers were used. In the original workflow: Later, an analysis found 75 million to 90 million unique TCR beta chains, and about 10 million of these were shared. Profiled with immunoSEQ multiplex PCR; TCRdb holds only in-frame clones, not every one. That table is the source of V, J and clone size, and D and trimming were worked out from the DNA. The data contain just over 150,000 clones, around 79% of them singletons. This entry comes from a study of cytomegalovirus exposure and HLA in healthy donors. Points from the study as a whole: Rare sequences made up most TCRs, while some public TCRs were found in many donors.

This sequence was found in a woman aged 40 to 55 in good health and CMV-seronegative. Sequencing was performed on PBMCs. The chain links TRBV5-1 to TRBJ2-5; the D is unclear. Here the CDR3 DNA reads TGCGCCAGCAGCTTGGCCCTTACAAATCGAGGAGAGACCCAGTACTTC. Protein product: CASSLALTNRGETQYF.